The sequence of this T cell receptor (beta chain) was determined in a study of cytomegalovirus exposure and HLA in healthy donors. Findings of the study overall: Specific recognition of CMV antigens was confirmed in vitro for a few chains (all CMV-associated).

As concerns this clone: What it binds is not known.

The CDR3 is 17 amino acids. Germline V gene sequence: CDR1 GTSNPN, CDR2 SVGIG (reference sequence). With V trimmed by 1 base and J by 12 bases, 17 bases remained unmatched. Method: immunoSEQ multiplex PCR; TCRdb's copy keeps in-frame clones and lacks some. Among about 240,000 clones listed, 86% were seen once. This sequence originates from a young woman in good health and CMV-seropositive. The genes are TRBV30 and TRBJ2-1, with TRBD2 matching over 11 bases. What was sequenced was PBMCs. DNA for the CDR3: TGTGCCTGGAGTGCAGGAGATATAGCGGGAGGGCCTTTGGGGCAGTTCTTC. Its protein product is CAWSAGDIAGGPLGQFF.